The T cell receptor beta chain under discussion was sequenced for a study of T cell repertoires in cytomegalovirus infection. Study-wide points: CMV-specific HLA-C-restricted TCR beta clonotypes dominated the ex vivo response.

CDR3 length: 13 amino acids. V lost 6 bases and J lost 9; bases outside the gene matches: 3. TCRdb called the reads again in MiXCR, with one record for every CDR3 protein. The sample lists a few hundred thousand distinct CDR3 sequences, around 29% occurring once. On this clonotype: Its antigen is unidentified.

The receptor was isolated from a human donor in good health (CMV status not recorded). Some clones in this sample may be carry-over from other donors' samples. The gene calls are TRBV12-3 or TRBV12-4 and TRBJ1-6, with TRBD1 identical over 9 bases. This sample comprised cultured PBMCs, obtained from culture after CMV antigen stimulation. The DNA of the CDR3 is TGTGCCAGCAGAGACAGGGGGACTTCACCCCTCCACTTT. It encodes CASRDRGTSPLHF.